This T cell receptor beta chain was identified during a study of T cell repertoires and HLA-DP antigens (dated by TCRdb to 2016 to 2019). For the study in its entirety: An in vitro model of CD4+ T cell alloreactivity against allogeneic HLA-DP presented by transduced HeLa cells was used in the study. One alloantigen differed from self by one peptide-binding groove amino acid, whereas the other differed by ten, modelling structurally similar versus dissimilar alloantigens. Of the three donors, two were male and one was female, with ages ranging from the 18-to-29 band to the 60-to-69 band. On average, around 220 ng of DNA went in for sorted CD137+CD4+ samples, versus 1,200 ng for pre-culture CD4+ samples. Paper-wide results and their limitations: Similar clonality (around 0.4) was observed for sorted CD137+ cells against both alloantigens, and this clonality was much higher than that observed in pre-culture samples (about 0.041). Limitations were identified as the inclusion of only a few donors, the use of a non-physiological HeLa antigen-presenting system, and the use of total CD4+ responder cells. The naive and memory CD4+ repertoires were not analysed as separate populations. Average cumulative frequency of clones undetected before culture was less than 40% against one allele and about 46% against the other.

Magnetic bead negative selection was used to isolate untouched CD4+ T cells from Ficoll-separated PBMC, with an average purity of approximately 98%. Using magnetic beads, untouched CD4+ T cells were isolated from Ficoll-separated PBMC at about 98% purity, with only negligible CD8+ contamination. Peripheral blood mononuclear cells were supplied by the buffy coats of a few healthy blood donors, who served as the study donors. All three donors were CMV seronegative. The DNeasy Blood & Tissue Kit was used for extraction of genomic DNA. Genomic DNA from sorted CD137+CD4+ cells and from pre-culture CD4+ baseline samples of each subject was subjected to TCRB sequencing. The immunoSEQ multiplex PCR, with forward primers for 54 TRBV segments and reverse primers for 13 TRBJ segments, was used to amplify TCRB CDR3 regions. Pre-culture CD4+ samples were sequenced at deep resolution, targeting over 150,000 T cell genomes. Sequencing of the amplicons was done on an Illumina HiSeq System, giving 87 bp reads that spanned the CDR3. On the authors' methods: PCR and sequencing errors in the reads were corrected, and alignment to IMGT reference sequences was used to define CDR3 regions. Synthetic template pools were used to estimate template counts and unique rearrangement counts. Clonality was calculated as 1 minus Pielou's evenness. The Daley-Smith estimator was used to estimate richness. Morisita's index served as the measure of repertoire overlap. Clones found in cultured samples but undetected in the pre-culture repertoire of the corresponding donor were defined as low-abundance clones. Sourced from immuneACCESS, this table was stored by TCRdb with only in-frame sequences that have V and J called. A share of the clones is absent; for the studies checked, an unresolved V gene accounts for under half, and the remainder has no known explanation. D and trimming were read from the DNA, whereas the V and J calls and clone size are those reported in that table. In this sample the table shows about 73,000 clones, over 75% of which occur a single time. The top ten constitute roughly 1.5% of the sample.

This clone came up a few times. It lacks a known antigen. It has no much larger one-base neighbor in the sample; base qualities were not kept. Sequenced sample: CD4+ T cells from PBMCs. The TCR sequence derives from a man in his 60s in good health and CMV-seronegative.

The CDR3 reads CASSTSPGLARDTQYF. The DNA reads TGTGCCAGCAGCACATCGCCGGGACTAGCAAGAGATACGCAGTATTTT. The rearrangement joined TRBV7-2 to TRBJ2-3; 9 bases in the middle match TRBD2. For CDR1 and CDR2, the germline V gene lists SGHTA and FQGNSA. For this chain, trimming is 5 bases at the V end and 5 bases at the J end, and the number of junction bases without a gene match is 11. The CDR3 goes from the cysteine to the phenylalanine over 16 residues. The only DNA kept is the CDR3, 48 bases in frame from the first base.